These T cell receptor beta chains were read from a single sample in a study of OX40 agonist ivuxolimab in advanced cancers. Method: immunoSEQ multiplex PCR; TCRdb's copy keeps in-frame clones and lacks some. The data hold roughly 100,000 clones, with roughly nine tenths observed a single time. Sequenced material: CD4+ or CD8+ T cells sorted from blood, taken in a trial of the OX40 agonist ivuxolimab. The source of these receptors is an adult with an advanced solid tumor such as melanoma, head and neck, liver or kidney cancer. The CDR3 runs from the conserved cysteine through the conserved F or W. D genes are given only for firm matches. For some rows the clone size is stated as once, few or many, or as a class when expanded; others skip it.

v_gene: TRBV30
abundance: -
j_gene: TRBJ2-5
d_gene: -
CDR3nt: TGTGCCTCTCGTAGCAGGGGGGCTGGGGAGACCCAGTACTTC
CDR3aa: CASRSRGAGETQYF

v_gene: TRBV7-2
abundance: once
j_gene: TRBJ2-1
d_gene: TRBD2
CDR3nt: TGTGCCAGCAGCTTAATCCCGGGACTAGCGGGGAATGAGCAGTTCTTC
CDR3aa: CASSLIPGLAGNEQFF

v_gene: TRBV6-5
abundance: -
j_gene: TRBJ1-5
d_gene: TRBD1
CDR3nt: TGTGCCAGCAGGGACAGGGGGGATAATCAGCCCCAGCATTTT
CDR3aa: CASRDRGDNQPQHF

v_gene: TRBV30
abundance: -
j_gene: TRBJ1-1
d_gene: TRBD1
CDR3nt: TGTGCCTGGAGCCGACTAAGGACAGGGAACACTGAAGCTTTCTTT
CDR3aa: CAWSRLRTGNTEAFF

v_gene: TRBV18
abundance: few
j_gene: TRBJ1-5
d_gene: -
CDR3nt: TGTGCCAGCTCAGGCAGCAATCAGCCCCAGCATTTT
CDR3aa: CASSGSNQPQHF

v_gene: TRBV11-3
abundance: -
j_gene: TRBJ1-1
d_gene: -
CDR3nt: TGTGCCAGCAGCTTTACTAGACAAACTGAAGCTTTCTTT
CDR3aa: CASSFTRQTEAFF

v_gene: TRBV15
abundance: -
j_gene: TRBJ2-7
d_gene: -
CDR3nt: TGTGCCACCAGCAGAGTTCCAGGGCCGTCCTACGAGCAGTACTTC
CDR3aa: CATSRVPGPSYEQYF

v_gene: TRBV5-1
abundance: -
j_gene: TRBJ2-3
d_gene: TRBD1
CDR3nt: TGCGCCAGCAGCTTGCTTGGACAGGCCTCCACAGATACGCAGTATTTT
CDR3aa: CASSLLGQASTDTQYF

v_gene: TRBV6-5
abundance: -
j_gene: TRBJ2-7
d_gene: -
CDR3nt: TGTGCCAGCAGTTACGGAGGCTCCGGGCAGTACTTC
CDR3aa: CASSYGGSGQYF

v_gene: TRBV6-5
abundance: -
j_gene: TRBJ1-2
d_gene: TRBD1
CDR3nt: TGTGCCAGCAGTCGGGACAGGGTAGGCTATGGCTACACCTTC
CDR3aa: CASSRDRVGYGYTF